One and the same sample provided the 24 T cell receptor beta chains below, sequenced in a study of blood T cell repertoires in COVID-19. Repertoires were generated with immunoSEQ multiplex PCR, while TCRdb's copy carries only in-frame clones and drops some. This sample yields 360,000 or so clones, of which about 90% are seen a single time; about 7% belongs to the top ten. The sequenced material came from peripheral blood. These receptors all stem from a man aged 18 to 29 with active or convalescent COVID-19.

Points on this clone: Other DNA sequences in this specimen translate into the identical CDR3. The chain uses TRBV7-3 and TRBJ2-5; TRBD2 agrees at 8 bases. CDR1 and CDR2 (germline): SGHTA, FQGTGA. The CDR3 loop spans 14 amino acids. V lost 4 bases, J lost 5 bases, and 6 bases stayed unmatched. DNA of the CDR3: TGTGCCAGCAGCTCTGGTCTAGCGGGTGAGACCCAGTACTTC. This translates into CASSSGLAGETQYF.

This chain connects TRBV6-6 to TRBJ2-7; 7 bases map to TRBD1. This CDR3 contains 15 residues. The V gene's germline CDR1 is MNHNY and CDR2 SVGAGI (reference sequence). The ends lost 7 bases at V and 6 bases at J; junction bases unmatched: 15. The CDR3 spells CASIQGVQGYREQYF. DNA of the CDR3: TGTGCCAGCATCCAGGGTGTACAGGGGTATCGCGAGCAGTACTTC.

For the CDR3, the DNA is TGTGCCAGCAGTCCTTGGGACAGGAGTGAAGCTTTCTTT. It yields the protein CASSPWDRSEAFF. The chain recombines TRBV27 with TRBJ1-1, with TRBD1 matching over 8 bases. The V segment lost 5 bases and the J segment 7 bases; nucleotides outside the gene matches: 6. The CDR3 runs to 13 residues. Germline values: CDR1 MNHEY, CDR2 SMNVEV (reference sequence).

The chain employs TRBV19 and TRBJ1-5; weak D call: TRBD1 (5 bases). The V end was cut by 9 bases, the J end by 0 bases, with 18 bases between. The CDR3 has 16 residues. The germline gives CDR1 LNHDA, CDR2 SQIVND (reference sequence). The CDR3 DNA reads as TGTGCCAGCCCCAGGGTTTTGCCTTATAGCAATCAGCCCCAGCATTTT. Protein: CASPRVLPYSNQPQHF.

V gene TRBV27 combines with J gene TRBJ1-5, with D possibly matching TRBD1 (5 bases). The CDR3 length is 15 residues. The ends were cut back, 3 bases at V and 0 bases at J, with 9 bases in the middle. Germline values: CDR1 MNHEY, CDR2 SMNVEV (reference sequence). The DNA of the CDR3 is TGTGCCAGCAGTTTTCGACAGTTTAGCAATCAGCCCCAGCATTTT. This sequence encodes CASSFRQFSNQPQHF.

The chain is built from TRBV9 and TRBJ2-2, with 12 bases lining up with TRBD1. The CDR3 loop spans 18 amino acids. Trimming took 2 bases from V and 5 from J; bases not matched to a gene: 10. Per germline, CDR1 SGDLS and CDR2 YYNGEE. The CDR3 here is CASSVIPGTGGRTGELFF. CDR3 in DNA: TGTGCCAGCAGCGTGATCCCCGGGACAGGGGGCCGAACCGGGGAGCTGTTTTTT. The full variable domain, rest sourced from reference TRBV9 and TRBJ2-2, is DSGVTQTPKHLITATGQRVTLRCSPRSGDLSVYWYQQSLDQGLQFLIQYYNGEERAKGNILERFSAQQFPDLHSELNLSSLELGDSALYFCASSVIPGTGGRTGELFFGEGSRLTVL.

The chain recombines TRBV11-3 with TRBJ2-1; 8 positions agree with TRBD2. This CDR3 is 15 amino acids long. V lost 1 base, J lost 6 bases, and 5 bases stayed unmatched. Germline V gene lookup returns CDR1 SGHNT and CDR2 YENEEA. CDR3 in amino acids: CASSLGRTSPNEQFF. CDR3 DNA: TGTGCCAGCAGCTTAGGGCGGACTAGCCCCAATGAGCAGTTCTTC.

This clone was observed a single time. The rearrangement joins TRBV18 to TRBJ1-1; D gene unclear. In germline, CDR1 is KGHSH, CDR2 LQKENI. Trimming stripped 0 bases from V and 1 base from J, with 6 bases between. The CDR3 spans 14 residues. The DNA of the CDR3 is TGTGCCAGCTCACCACCTTCAGGGAACACTGAAGCTTTCTTT. This sequence encodes CASSPPSGNTEAFF.

This clone has just one count. V usage is TRBV7-3 and J usage is TRBJ1-6, with D perhaps matching TRBD1 (5 bases). V was trimmed by 5 bases and J by 7 bases, leaving 12 bases between them. The CDR3 has 14 residues. Germline CDR1 SGHTA, CDR2 FQGTGA. CDR3 sequence: CASSVGTENSPLHF. The CDR3 DNA follows: TGTGCCAGCAGCGTCGGGACTGAAAATTCACCCCTCCACTTT. The entire variable domain, with the rest obtained from reference TRBV7-3 and TRBJ1-6, is as follows: GAGVSQTPSNKVTEKGKYVELRCDPISGHTALYWYRQSLGQGPEFLIYFQGTGAADDSGLPNDRFFAVRPEGSVSTLKIQRTERGDSAVYLCASSVGTENSPLHFGNGTRLTVT.

V and J are TRBV4-1 and TRBJ1-5; 7 bases map to TRBD1. CDR3 length equals 14 residues. The V gene's germline CDR1 is MGHRA and CDR2 YSYEKL. V was pared by 5 bases and J by 4 bases, with 5 bases of the junction left unmatched. This chain's CDR3 is CASSVGTANQPQHF. For the CDR3, the DNA is TGCGCCAGCAGCGTCGGGACAGCTAATCAGCCCCAGCATTTT.

This clone was observed a single time. J is TRBJ1-5 and V is TRBV5-6; 8 positions match TRBD1. V lost 0 bases to trimming and J lost 5 bases; unmatched junction nucleotides: 7. The germline V gene has CDR1 SGHDT and CDR2 YYEEEE. CDR3 size: 16 residues. The CDR3 here is CASSLGPGQDHQPQHF. The CDR3, as DNA: TGTGCCAGCAGCTTGGGCCCGGGACAGGACCATCAGCCCCAGCATTTT.

The chain couples TRBV28 to TRBJ1-5, with D perhaps TRBD1 (5 bases). V was clipped by 11 bases and J by 7 bases, with 21 bases between them. Looked up from germline, CDR1 is MDHEN and CDR2 is SYDVKM. CDR3 size: 14 residues. The CDR3 DNA reads as TGTGCCTATTCGCGGGGAGGGGTTGGGCAGCCCCAGCATTTT. Its translation is CAYSRGGVGQPQHF.

The chain recombines TRBV10-3 with TRBJ2-3, with 7 bases identical to TRBD1. Trimming removed 10 bases from V and 1 base from J; junction bases left unmatched: 8. The CDR3 extends over 14 amino acids. Per the germline V gene, CDR1 is ENHRY and CDR2 is SYGVKD. The CDR3 bases are TGTGCCACCATGAGGGGGCCTGGCACAGATACGCAGTATTTT. Amino acids: CATMRGPGTDTQYF.

The chain links TRBV28 to TRBJ1-3, with 7 bases identical to TRBD1. Germline CDR1 reads MDHEN; CDR2 reads SYDVKM. There are 17 residues in the CDR3. V was pared by 6 bases and J by 1 base, with 12 bases of the junction left unmatched. The CDR3 nucleotides read TGTGCCAGCAGCGTGCAACAGGGGAAGCGGTCTGGAAACACCATATATTTT. It codes for CASSVQQGKRSGNTIYF.

V is TRBV7-8 and J is TRBJ1-6; D unresolved. This CDR3 is built from 16 residues. Germline V CDR1 and CDR2: SGHVS, FQNEAQ. Deletions cut 1 base from V and 9 bases from J, with 16 bases between. CDR3 sequence: CASSLVSARQGSPLHF. In DNA form, the CDR3 reads TGTGCCAGCAGCTTAGTATCGGCGAGACAAGGTTCACCCCTCCACTTT.

J is TRBJ1-2 and V is TRBV5-8; the match to TRBD1 covers 7 bases. Germline assignment: CDR1 SGHTS and CDR2 YDEGEE. This CDR3 comprises 14 residues. V was pared by 2 bases and J by 5 bases, with 6 bases of the junction left unmatched. CDR3 residues: CASSFPGGVYGYTF. DNA for the CDR3: TGTGCCAGCAGCTTCCCAGGGGGAGTTTATGGCTACACCTTC.

A remark on this clone: One end of the junction fails to match germline, which may point to a read error. The chain joins TRBV13 to TRBJ2-3, with 7 bases identical to TRBD2. This CDR3 spans 15 amino acids. Germline V gives CDR1 PRHDT, CDR2 FYEKMQ (reference sequence). This chain's CDR3 is CASSLGGGPTDTQYF. In nucleotides, the CDR3 is TGTGCCAGCAGCCTAGGCGGGGGACCCACAGATACGCAGTATTTT.

The chain links TRBV18 to TRBJ1-5; tentatively, D is TRBD1 (5 bases). This CDR3 spans 13 amino acids. V was clipped by 4 bases and J by 4 bases, with 8 bases between them. Germline CDR1 is KGHSH and CDR2 is LQKENI. The DNA of the CDR3 is TGTGCCAGCTCACAAGGGACTAATCAGCCCCAGCATTTT. It is translated as CASSQGTNQPQHF.

CDR3 sequence: CASSPRTGLTDTQYF. The CDR3 DNA reads TGTGCCAGCAGCCCGAGGACAGGGCTAACAGATACGCAGTATTTT. V and J are TRBV9 and TRBJ2-3; 8 positions match TRBD1. Germline V lookup: CDR1 SGDLS, CDR2 YYNGEE. CDR3 length: 15 amino acids. Trimming took 4 bases from V and 3 from J; bases not matched to a gene: 7.

The chain couples TRBV27 to TRBJ2-4; 7 nucleotides agree with TRBD1. V was clipped by 5 bases and J by 8 bases; unmatched bases: 6. The germline V gene encodes CDR1 MNHEY and CDR2 SMNVEV (reference sequence). The CDR3 covers 13 residues. CDR3 in amino acids: CASSPGQIHIQYF. CDR3 sequence (DNA): TGTGCCAGCAGTCCGGGACAGATTCACATTCAGTACTTC.

The J gene is TRBJ1-2, the V gene TRBV24-1, with unresolved D. With 3 bases removed from V and 8 bases from J, the gap between germline ends came to 12 bases. The CDR3 contains 13 residues. Germline V gene sequence: CDR1 KGHDR, CDR2 SFDVKD. The CDR3 sequence is CATSDGGAYGYTF. The DNA for the CDR3 is TGTGCCACCAGTGATGGTGGAGCCTACGGCTACACCTTC.

This chain connects TRBV6-1 to TRBJ1-1; the D gene is possibly TRBD1 (6 bases). The CDR3 contains 13 residues. Trimming took off 1 base at V and 6 bases at J, with 9 bases between the two ends. Germline V lookup: CDR1 MNHNS, CDR2 SASEGT. The CDR3 region has the DNA TGTGCCAGCAGTGAAGGAAACAGGGCTGAAGCTTTCTTT. It codes for CASSEGNRAEAFF.

The chain is built from TRBV28 and TRBJ1-1; no reliable D call. V was shortened by 10 bases and J by 5 bases, with 20 bases between the two germline ends. CDR1 is MDHEN and CDR2 is SYDVKM in the germline V gene. CDR3 length equals 14 residues. The CDR3 DNA reads TGTGCCACCTATAAGGGCGGGTTGGGAACTGAAGCTTTCTTT. This translates into CATYKGGLGTEAFF.

CDR3 loop: CASSGQAGGLYEQYF. In nucleotides, the CDR3 is TGTGCCAGCAGCGGCCAAGCGGGGGGGCTCTACGAGCAGTACTTC. The chain has TRBV9 and TRBJ2-7, with 10 positions matching TRBD2. V was pared by 3 bases and J by 3 bases, with 6 bases of the junction left unmatched. Germline-derived CDR1 and CDR2 are SGDLS and YYNGEE. The CDR3 length is 15 residues.